These 15 T cell receptor beta chains were sequenced from one sample in a study of blood T cell repertoires in COVID-19. Repertoires were generated with immunoSEQ multiplex PCR, while TCRdb's copy carries only in-frame clones and drops some. Of a few hundred thousand clones listed, roughly 89% are singletons. Sequenced material: peripheral blood. The receptors come from a middle-aged woman with COVID-19, enrolled during active disease.

The table lists this clone with a count of one. The chain is built from TRBV9 and TRBJ2-3; maybe TRBD2 (5 bases). Germline V gives CDR1 SGDLS, CDR2 YYNGEE. The length of the CDR3 is 15 residues. The germline V and J ends were trimmed by 0 bases and 3 bases, with 11 bases remaining between them. The CDR3 sequence is CASSVVGVPTDTQYF. Written as DNA, the CDR3 is TGTGCCAGCAGCGTAGTGGGAGTCCCTACAGATACGCAGTATTTT.

This chain joins TRBV4-2 and TRBJ2-2, with TRBD2 matching 14 bases. The germline V gene has CDR1 LGHNA and CDR2 YNFKEQ. V lost 4 bases to trimming and J lost 0 bases; unmatched junction nucleotides: 7. There are 19 residues in the CDR3. This chain's CDR3 is CASSRVTSGGASNTGELFF. The CDR3 bases are TGTGCCAGCAGCCGTGTGACTAGCGGGGGGGCGTCGAACACCGGGGAGCTGTTTTTT.

This clone was detected once. This chain links TRBV5-1 with TRBJ1-1; tentative D call: TRBD1 (5 bases). The CDR3 is made up of 14 amino acids. The germline V gene encodes CDR1 SGHRS and CDR2 YFSETQ. Trimming removed 2 bases from V and 6 bases from J, with 14 bases in between. The CDR3 here is CASSFRQGGAEAFF. CDR3 DNA: TGCGCCAGCAGCTTTCGTCAGGGCGGAGCTGAAGCTTTCTTT.

The rearrangement joins TRBV27 to TRBJ2-1; 7 nucleotides agree with TRBD1. The CDR3 extends over 13 amino acids. After removal of 7 bases from V and 7 bases from J, the junction contained 7 bases not matched to a gene. CDR1 is MNHEY and CDR2 is SMNVEV in the germline V gene (reference sequence). The CDR3 loop reads CASTYQGVNEQFF. CDR3 nucleotide sequence: TGTGCCAGCACCTACCAGGGGGTAAATGAGCAGTTCTTC.

The V call is TRBV11-2, the J call TRBJ1-2, with D maybe TRBD1 (6 bases). Germline lookup yields CDR1 SGHAT and CDR2 FQNNGV. Between the trimmed V and J ends, which lost 1 base and 4 bases, there was a span of 16 bases. This CDR3 spans 16 amino acids. CDR3: CASSLARGEHPYGYTF. The CDR3 bases are TGTGCCAGCAGCTTAGCCAGGGGAGAACACCCCTATGGCTACACCTTC.

The gene calls are TRBV6-5 and TRBJ2-1; D is uncertain. Germline CDR1 reads MNHEY; CDR2 reads SVGAGI. V dropped 4 bases and J dropped 0 bases, with 10 bases sitting between them. The CDR3 contains 15 residues. In DNA, the CDR3 is TGTGCCAGCAGTTCCGGCAGGCTCTCCTACAATGAGCAGTTCTTC. Translated: CASSSGRLSYNEQFF.

The chain is built from TRBV5-1 and TRBJ2-7; 7 bases line up with TRBD1. The CDR3 sequence is 16 residues long. CDR1 is SGHRS, CDR2 YFSETQ, per germline. The V gene end was trimmed by 0 bases and the J gene end by 2 bases; junction bases not matched to a gene: 8. The CDR3 DNA follows: TGCGCCAGCAGCTTGGTAGGGACAGCGAGCCCCTACGAGCAGTACTTC. It encodes CASSLVGTASPYEQYF.

The V call is TRBV7-2, the J call TRBJ1-5; D may be TRBD1 (5 bases). The germline V and J ends were trimmed by 7 bases and 4 bases, with 17 bases remaining between them. This CDR3 comprises 15 residues. Looked up from germline, CDR1 is SGHTA and CDR2 is FQGNSA. CDR3 sequence: CASTPSGGGNQPQHF. DNA for the CDR3: TGTGCCAGCACCCCCAGCGGGGGGGGGAATCAGCCCCAGCATTTT. The full variable domain, its missing parts supplied by reference TRBV7-2 and TRBJ1-5, is GAGVSQSPSNKVTEKGKDVELRCDPISGHTALYWYRQSLGQGLEFLIYFQGNSAPDKSGLPSDRFSAERTGGSVSTLTIQRTQQEDSAVYLCASTPSGGGNQPQHFGDGTRLSIL.

V usage is TRBV6-4 and J usage is TRBJ2-3; 7 bases align to TRBD1. CDR1 is MRHNA and CDR2 is SNTAGT in the germline V gene. Trimming took 0 bases from V and 1 from J; bases not matched to a gene: 7. This CDR3 spans 17 amino acids. The CDR3, as DNA: TGTGCCAGCAGTGACTCACCAGGGGGTAGGGGCACAGATACGCAGTATTTT. Protein product: CASSDSPGGRGTDTQYF.

The chain couples TRBV2 to TRBJ2-7, with 14 positions matching TRBD2. V trimming: 5 bases; J trimming: 2 bases; junction bases outside the gene matches: 5. Germline values: CDR1 SNHLY, CDR2 FYNNEI. The CDR3 extends over 16 amino acids. CDR3: CASSQPTSGRAYEQYF. CDR3 coding DNA: TGTGCCAGCAGTCAACCGACTAGCGGGAGGGCCTACGAGCAGTACTTC.

CDR3 DNA: TGTGCCTGGAGTACCGGACAGAAGATTCAGCCCCAGCATTTT. Residues: CAWSTGQKIQPQHF. The chain is built from TRBV30 and TRBJ1-5; possible D gene TRBD1, 6 bases. The V gene lost 2 bases and the J gene lost 6 bases, with 14 bases spanning the gap. Looked up from germline, CDR1 is GTSNPN and CDR2 is SVGIG (reference sequence). The CDR3 runs to 14 residues.

This clone appeared once. V gene TRBV6-1 combines with J gene TRBJ1-5; no definite D call. Germline loops: CDR1 MNHNS, CDR2 SASEGT. V gave up 0 bases and J gave up 4 bases, with 13 bases separating them. The CDR3 covers 16 residues. Here the CDR3 reads CASSEASGMGNQPQHF. CDR3 nucleotide sequence: TGTGCCAGCAGTGAAGCAAGCGGGATGGGAAATCAGCCCCAGCATTTT.

The rearrangement joins TRBV7-9 to TRBJ2-1; 8 bases match TRBD2. The germline V gene encodes CDR1 SEHNR and CDR2 FQNEAQ (reference sequence). V was clipped by 2 bases and J by 8 bases; unmatched bases: 11. The CDR3 is made up of 16 amino acids. CDR3 coding DNA: TGTGCCAGCAGCTTAAAGATGGCGGGGGGCATAGATGAGCAGTTCTTC. It encodes CASSLKMAGGIDEQFF.

This clone was observed a single time. The junction departs from germline at one end; a sequencing error may be responsible. The genes are TRBV7-7 and TRBJ2-2; D ambiguous. This CDR3 spans 16 amino acids. CDR1 is SSHAT and CDR2 is FNYEAQ in the germline V gene (reference sequence). This CDR3 is CASSTRRAVGTGELFF. In DNA form, the CDR3 reads TGTGCTAGCAGCACCCGCCGTGCGGTCGGCACCGGGGAGCTGTTTTTT.

The chain uses TRBV9 and TRBJ1-1; TRBD1 might be the D (6 bases). CDR1 and CDR2 (germline): SGDLS, YYNGEE. V was cut by 4 bases and J by 8 bases, with 15 bases left in between. The CDR3 is 13 amino acids. DNA of the CDR3: TGTGCCAGCAGCTCCCAACCTCAGGGGGAAGCTTTCTTT. The encoded protein is CASSSQPQGEAFF. The complete variable domain, with remaining parts taken from reference TRBV9 and TRBJ1-1, reads DSGVTQTPKHLITATGQRVTLRCSPRSGDLSVYWYQQSLDQGLQFLIQYYNGEERAKGNILERFSAQQFPDLHSELNLSSLELGDSALYFCASSSQPQGEAFFGQGTRLTVV.